These 6 T cell receptor beta chains came from one sample sequenced in a study of blood T cell repertoires in COVID-19. Generated by immunoSEQ multiplex PCR, the TCRdb table keeps only in-frame clones and is missing some. The sample shows a few hundred thousand clones, 65% to 85% of them seen only once. The sample comprised PBMCs or T cells enriched from blood (not recorded which). The receptors derive from a man aged 50-59 years who had recovered from COVID-19.

V usage is TRBV9 and J usage is TRBJ1-2, with 7 bases lining up with TRBD1. Germline assignment: CDR1 SGDLS and CDR2 YYNGEE. The CDR3 loop spans 17 amino acids. V was pared by 4 bases and J by 6 bases, with 18 bases of the junction left unmatched. CDR3: CASSPPAGEGAFHGYTF. CDR3 bases: TGTGCCAGCAGCCCCCCCGCGGGCGAGGGGGCCTTCCATGGCTACACCTTC.

This chain links TRBV6-1 with TRBJ1-6; D is perhaps TRBD1 (6 bases). In germline, CDR1 is MNHNS, CDR2 SASEGT. The CDR3 is made up of 15 amino acids. Trimming took 3 bases from V and 8 from J, leaving 14 bases between them. The CDR3 coding sequence is TGTGCCAGCAGTGAGAGGGGGGGAGGTGATTCACCCCTCCACTTT. The encoded protein is CASSERGGGDSPLHF.

Written as DNA, the CDR3 is TGTGCCAGCAGCTTAGGAGCGGGAGTTTCCTACAATGAGCAGTTCTTC. This sequence encodes CASSLGAGVSYNEQFF. V gene TRBV7-8 combines with J gene TRBJ2-1; 8 nucleotides match TRBD2. This CDR3 has 16 residues. V was pared by 1 base and J by 1 base, with 3 bases of the junction left unmatched. Germline V gene data show CDR1 as SGHVS and CDR2 as FQNEAQ.

This clone was picked up a small number of times. Distinct nucleotide sequences in the sample also encode this CDR3. The chain combines TRBV3-1 (or the pseudogene TRBV3-2) with TRBJ2-5; TRBD2 matches at 8 bases. Germline CDR1 and CDR2: LGHDT and YNNKEL (reference sequence). The CDR3 totals 15 residues. V was clipped by 0 bases and J by 5 bases; unmatched bases: 5. In nucleotides, the CDR3 is TGTGCCAGCAGCCAAGATCGGGGGGGATACGAGACCCAGTACTTC. Amino acid sequence: CASSQDRGGYETQYF.

This CDR3 is CASSRGSSGSFTDTQYF. DNA of the CDR3: TGTGCCAGCTCCCGGGGGAGTAGCGGGAGCTTCACAGATACGCAGTATTTT. The chain recombines TRBV2 with TRBJ2-3; 9 bases match TRBD2. This CDR3 region has 17 residues. Per germline, CDR1 SNHLY and CDR2 FYNNEI. V was clipped by 8 bases and J by 2 bases; unmatched bases: 14.

The chain joins TRBV5-6 to TRBJ2-5; no firm D call. V was clipped by 1 base and J by 1 base, with 5 bases between them. The CDR3 is made up of 13 amino acids. The germline V gene encodes CDR1 SGHDT and CDR2 YYEEEE. CDR3 in amino acids: CASSLRVQETQYF. As DNA, the CDR3 is TGTGCCAGCAGCTTGCGGGTCCAAGAGACCCAGTACTTC.